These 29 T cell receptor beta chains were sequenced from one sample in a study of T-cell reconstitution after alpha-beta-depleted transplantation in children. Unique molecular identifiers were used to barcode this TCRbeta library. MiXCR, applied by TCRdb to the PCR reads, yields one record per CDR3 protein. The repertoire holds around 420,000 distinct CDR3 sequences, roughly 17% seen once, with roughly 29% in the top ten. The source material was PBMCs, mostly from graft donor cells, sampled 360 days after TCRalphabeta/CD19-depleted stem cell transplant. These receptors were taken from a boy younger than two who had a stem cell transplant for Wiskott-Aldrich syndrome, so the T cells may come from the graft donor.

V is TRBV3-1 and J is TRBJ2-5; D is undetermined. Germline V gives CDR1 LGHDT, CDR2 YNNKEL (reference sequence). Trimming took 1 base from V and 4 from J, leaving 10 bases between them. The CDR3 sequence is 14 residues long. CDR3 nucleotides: TGTGCCAGCAGCCAAGCCCCGAGGCCAGAGACCCAGTACTTC. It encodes CASSQAPRPETQYF.

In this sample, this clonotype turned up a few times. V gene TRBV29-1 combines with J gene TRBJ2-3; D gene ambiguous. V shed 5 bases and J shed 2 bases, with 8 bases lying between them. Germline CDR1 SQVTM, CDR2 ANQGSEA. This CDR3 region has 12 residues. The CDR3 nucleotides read TGCAGCGTTTCCAAGTTCACAGATACGCAGTATTTT. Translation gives CSVSKFTDTQYF.

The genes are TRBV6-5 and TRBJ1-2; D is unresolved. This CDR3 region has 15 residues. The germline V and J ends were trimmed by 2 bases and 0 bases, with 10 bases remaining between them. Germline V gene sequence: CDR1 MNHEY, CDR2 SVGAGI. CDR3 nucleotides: TGTGCCAGCAGTTACCCAGACGGAGCTAACTATGGCTACACCTTC. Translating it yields CASSYPDGANYGYTF.

The CDR3 nucleotides read TGCAGTGCAACCGGGACAGGGGGACTAAAACTGTTTTTT. Its protein product is CSATGTGGLKLFF. The gene calls are TRBV20-1 and TRBJ1-4; 11 positions agree with TRBD1. CDR3 size: 13 residues. With 6 bases clipped from V and 10 bases from J, the junction kept 7 bases outside the gene matches. Germline CDR1 and CDR2: DFQATT and SNEGSKA (reference sequence).

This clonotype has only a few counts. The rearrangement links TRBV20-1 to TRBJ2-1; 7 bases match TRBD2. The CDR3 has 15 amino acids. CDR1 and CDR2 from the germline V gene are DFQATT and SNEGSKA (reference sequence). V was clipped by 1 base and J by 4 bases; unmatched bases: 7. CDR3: CSARGGTTRYNEQFF. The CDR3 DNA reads TGCAGTGCTAGAGGGGGGACTACCCGTTACAATGAGCAGTTCTTC.

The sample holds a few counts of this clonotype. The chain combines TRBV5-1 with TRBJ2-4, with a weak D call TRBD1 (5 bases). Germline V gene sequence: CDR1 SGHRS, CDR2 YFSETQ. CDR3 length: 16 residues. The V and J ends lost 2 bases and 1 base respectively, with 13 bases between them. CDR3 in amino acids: CASSLTGDWAKNIQYF. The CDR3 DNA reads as TGCGCCAGCAGCTTAACAGGCGACTGGGCCAAAAACATTCAGTACTTC. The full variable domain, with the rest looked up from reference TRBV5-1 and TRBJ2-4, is KAGVTQTPRYLIKTRGQQVTLSCSPISGHRSVSWYQQTPGQGLQFLFEYFSETQRNKGNFPGRFSGRQFSNSRSEMNVSTLELGDSALYLCASSLTGDWAKNIQYFGAGTRLSVL.

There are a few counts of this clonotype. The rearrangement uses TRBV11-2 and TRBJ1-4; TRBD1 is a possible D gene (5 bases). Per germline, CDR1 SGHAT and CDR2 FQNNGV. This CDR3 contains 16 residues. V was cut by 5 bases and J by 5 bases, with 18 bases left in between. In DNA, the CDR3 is TGTGCCAGCAGCGCAAGAACAGGCTGGGGGAATGAAAAACTGTTTTTT. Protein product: CASSARTGWGNEKLFF.

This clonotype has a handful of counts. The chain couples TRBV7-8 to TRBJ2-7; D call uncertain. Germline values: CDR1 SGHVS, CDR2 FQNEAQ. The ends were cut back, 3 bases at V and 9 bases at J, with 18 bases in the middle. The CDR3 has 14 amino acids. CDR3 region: CASSFTVGGPRQYF. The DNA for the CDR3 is TGTGCCAGCAGCTTTACAGTGGGTGGGCCCCGGCAGTACTTC.

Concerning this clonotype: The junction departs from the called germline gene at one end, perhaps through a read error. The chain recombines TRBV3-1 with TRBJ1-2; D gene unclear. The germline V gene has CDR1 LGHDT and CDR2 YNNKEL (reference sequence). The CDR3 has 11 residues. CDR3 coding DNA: TGTGCCAGCAGCCAAGGACTTGCCGCTTCCTTC. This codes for CASSQGLAASF. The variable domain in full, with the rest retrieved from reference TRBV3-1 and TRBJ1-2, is DTAVSQTPKYLVTQMGNDKSIKCEQNLGHDTMYWYKQDSKKFLKIMFSYNNKELIINETVPNRFSPKSPDKAHLNLHINSLELGDSAVYFCASSQGLAASFGSGTRLTVV.

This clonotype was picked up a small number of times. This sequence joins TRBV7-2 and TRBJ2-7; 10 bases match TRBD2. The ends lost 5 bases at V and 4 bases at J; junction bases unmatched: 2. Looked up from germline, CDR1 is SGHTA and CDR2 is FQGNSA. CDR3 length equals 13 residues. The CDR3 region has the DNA TGTGCCAGCAGCATGGGACTAGCGTACGAGCAGTACTTC. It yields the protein CASSMGLAYEQYF.

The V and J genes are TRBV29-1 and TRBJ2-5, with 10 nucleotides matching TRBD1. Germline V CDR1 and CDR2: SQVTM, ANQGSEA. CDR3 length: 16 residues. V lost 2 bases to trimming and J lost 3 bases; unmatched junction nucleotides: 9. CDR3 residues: CSVESLRDRGEETQYF. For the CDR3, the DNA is TGCAGCGTTGAATCCCTCCGGGACAGGGGTGAAGAGACCCAGTACTTC.

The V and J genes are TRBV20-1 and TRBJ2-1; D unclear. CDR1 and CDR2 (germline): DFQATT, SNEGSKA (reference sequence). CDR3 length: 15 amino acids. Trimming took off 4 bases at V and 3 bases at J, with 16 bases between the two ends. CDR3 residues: CSATSAPGYYNEQFF. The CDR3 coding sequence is TGCAGTGCTACCTCGGCCCCCGGGTACTACAATGAGCAGTTCTTC.

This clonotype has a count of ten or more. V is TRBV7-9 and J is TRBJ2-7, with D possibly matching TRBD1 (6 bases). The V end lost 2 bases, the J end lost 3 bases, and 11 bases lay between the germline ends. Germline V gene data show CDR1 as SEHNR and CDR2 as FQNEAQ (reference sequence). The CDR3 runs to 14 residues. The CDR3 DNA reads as TGTGCCAGCAGCTTACCCCAGGACAGCTACGAGCAGTACTTC. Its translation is CASSLPQDSYEQYF.

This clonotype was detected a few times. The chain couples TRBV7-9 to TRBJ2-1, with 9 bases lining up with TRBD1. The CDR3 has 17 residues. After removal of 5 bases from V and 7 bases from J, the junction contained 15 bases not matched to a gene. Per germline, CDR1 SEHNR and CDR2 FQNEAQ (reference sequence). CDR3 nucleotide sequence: TGTGCCAGCAGCCTGACCGTCGGGACAGGGAACAAGAATGAGCAGTTCTTC. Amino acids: CASSLTVGTGNKNEQFF.

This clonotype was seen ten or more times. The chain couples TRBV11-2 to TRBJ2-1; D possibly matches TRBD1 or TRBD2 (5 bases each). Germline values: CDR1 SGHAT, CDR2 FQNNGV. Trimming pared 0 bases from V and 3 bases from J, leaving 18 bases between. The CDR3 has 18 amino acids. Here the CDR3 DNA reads TGTGCCAGCAGCTTAGACTCCTTAGGGGAGAGGTTCTACAATGAGCAGTTCTTC. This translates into CASSLDSLGERFYNEQFF.

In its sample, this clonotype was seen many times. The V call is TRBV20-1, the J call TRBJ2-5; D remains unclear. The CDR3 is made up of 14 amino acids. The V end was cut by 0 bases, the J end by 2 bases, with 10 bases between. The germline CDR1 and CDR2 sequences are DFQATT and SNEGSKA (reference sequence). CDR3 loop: CSAREGTPQETQYF. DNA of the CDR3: TGCAGTGCTAGAGAAGGAACTCCACAAGAGACCCAGTACTTC.

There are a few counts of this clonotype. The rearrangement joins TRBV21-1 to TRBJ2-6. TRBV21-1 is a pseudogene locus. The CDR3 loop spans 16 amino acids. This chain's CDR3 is CASHTVALGGANVLTF. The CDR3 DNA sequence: TGTGCCAGCCATACAGTTGCCTTGGGGGGGGCCAACGTCCTGACTTTC.

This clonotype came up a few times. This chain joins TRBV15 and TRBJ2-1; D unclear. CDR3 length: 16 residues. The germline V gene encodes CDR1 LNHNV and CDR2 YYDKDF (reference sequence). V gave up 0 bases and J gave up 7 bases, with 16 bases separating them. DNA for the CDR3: TGTGCCACCAGCAGAGAGCCCTTCTCATTAAGTAATGAGCAGTTCTTC. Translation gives CATSREPFSLSNEQFF.

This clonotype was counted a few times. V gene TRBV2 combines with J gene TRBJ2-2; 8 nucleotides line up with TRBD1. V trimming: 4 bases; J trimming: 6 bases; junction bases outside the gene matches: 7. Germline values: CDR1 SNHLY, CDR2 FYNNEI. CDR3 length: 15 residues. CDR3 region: CASSGTGPNAGELFF. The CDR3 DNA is TGTGCCAGCAGTGGGACAGGGCCCAACGCCGGGGAGCTGTTTTTT.

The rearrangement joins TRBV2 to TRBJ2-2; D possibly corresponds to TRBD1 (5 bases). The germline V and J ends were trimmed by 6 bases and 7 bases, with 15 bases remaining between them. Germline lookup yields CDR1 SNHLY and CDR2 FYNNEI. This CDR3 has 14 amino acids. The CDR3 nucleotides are TGTGCCAGCAGGGGGCGGCCCCCCGGCGGGGAGCTGTTTTTT. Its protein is CASRGRPPGGELFF.

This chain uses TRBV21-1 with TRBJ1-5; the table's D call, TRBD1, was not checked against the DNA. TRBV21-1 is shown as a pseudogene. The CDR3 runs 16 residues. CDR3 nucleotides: TGTGCCAGCGGAGAGACAGAAATTAGTTTAAATCAGCCCCAGCATTTT. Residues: CASGETEISLNQPQHF.

CDR3 sequence reads: CASKVGNQPQHF. CDR3 bases: TGTGCCAGCAAGGTCGGCAATCAGCCCCAGCATTTT. The chain links TRBV2 to TRBJ1-5; no clear D. Germline V lookup: CDR1 SNHLY, CDR2 FYNNEI. Trimming removed 7 bases at V and 2 bases at J, with 6 bases between. The CDR3 sequence is 12 residues long.

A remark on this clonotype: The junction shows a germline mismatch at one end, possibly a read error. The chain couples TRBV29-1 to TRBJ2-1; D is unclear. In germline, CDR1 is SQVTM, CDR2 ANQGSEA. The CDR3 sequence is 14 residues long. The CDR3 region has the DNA TGCAGCGTTAGAGAGCGAATCTCCTACAATGAGGAGTTCTTC. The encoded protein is CSVRERISYNEEFF.

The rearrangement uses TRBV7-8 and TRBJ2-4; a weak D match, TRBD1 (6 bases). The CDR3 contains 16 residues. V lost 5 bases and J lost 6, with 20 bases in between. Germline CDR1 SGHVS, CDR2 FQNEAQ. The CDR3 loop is CASSEFRVGTRNIQYF. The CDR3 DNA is TGTGCCAGCAGCGAATTCAGGGTAGGGACAAGAAACATTCAGTACTTC.

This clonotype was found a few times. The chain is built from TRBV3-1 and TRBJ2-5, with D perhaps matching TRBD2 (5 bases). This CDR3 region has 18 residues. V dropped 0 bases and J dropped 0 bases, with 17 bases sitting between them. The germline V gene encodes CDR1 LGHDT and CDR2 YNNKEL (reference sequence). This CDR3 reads CASSQDLRGTRYQETQYF. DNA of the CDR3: TGTGCCAGCAGCCAAGATCTACGGGGAACCAGGTACCAAGAGACCCAGTACTTC.

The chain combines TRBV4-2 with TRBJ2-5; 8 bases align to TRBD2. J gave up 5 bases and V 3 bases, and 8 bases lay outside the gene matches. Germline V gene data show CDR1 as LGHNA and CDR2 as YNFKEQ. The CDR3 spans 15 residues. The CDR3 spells CASSHGTSKGETQYF. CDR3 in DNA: TGTGCCAGCAGCCACGGGACTAGTAAGGGGGAGACCCAGTACTTC.

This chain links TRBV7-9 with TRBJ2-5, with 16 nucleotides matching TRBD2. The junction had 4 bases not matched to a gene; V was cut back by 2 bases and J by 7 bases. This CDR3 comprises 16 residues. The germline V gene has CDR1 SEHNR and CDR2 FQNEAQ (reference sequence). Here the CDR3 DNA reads TGTGCCAGCAGCTTAACGGGACTAGCGGGAGGGCCGACCCAGTACTTC. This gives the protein CASSLTGLAGGPTQYF.

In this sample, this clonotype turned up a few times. In DNA form, the CDR3 reads TGCGCCAGCAGCTTGACTGTTAATGAGCAGTTCTTC. Translated: CASSLTVNEQFF. The rearrangement joins TRBV5-1 to TRBJ2-1; D not resolved. This CDR3 contains 12 residues. The V end was cut by 1 base, the J end by 7 bases, with 6 bases between. Germline CDR1 is SGHRS and CDR2 is YFSETQ.

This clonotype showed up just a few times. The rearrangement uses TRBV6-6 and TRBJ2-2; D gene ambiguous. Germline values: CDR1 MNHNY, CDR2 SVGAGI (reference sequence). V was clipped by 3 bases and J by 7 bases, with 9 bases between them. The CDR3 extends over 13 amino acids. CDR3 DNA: TGTGCCAGCAGTTATTACGGTAGCGGGGAGCTGTTTTTT. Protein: CASSYYGSGELFF.